Shown below are 21 T cell receptor beta chains from a single sample sequenced in a study of blood T cell repertoires in COVID-19. TCRdb's table, derived via immunoSEQ multiplex PCR, lists solely in-frame clones and lacks some. Among tens of thousands of clones listed, about 86% were seen once. Input material: peripheral blood. Every receptor here comes from a man aged 50-59 years with active COVID-19.

There are a few counts of this clone. The rearrangement joins TRBV5-1 to TRBJ1-6; D gene ambiguous. With 0 bases removed from V and 6 bases from J, the gap between germline ends came to 4 bases. Per the germline V gene, CDR1 is SGHRS and CDR2 is YFSETQ. The CDR3 is 13 residues long. The CDR3: CASSLGGNSPLHF. CDR3 DNA sequence: TGCGCCAGCAGCTTGGGAGGTAATTCACCCCTCCACTTT.

The chain recombines TRBV2 with TRBJ1-5; a weak D match, TRBD1 (5 bases). Per germline, CDR1 SNHLY and CDR2 FYNNEI. The CDR3 spans 15 residues. V shed 6 bases and J shed 0 bases, with 12 bases lying between them. DNA for the CDR3: TGTGCCAGCAGCCAACAGGACCTTAGCAATCAGCCCCAGCATTTT. Its translation is CASSQQDLSNQPQHF.

The CDR3 spells CASSFQGNYGYTF. In DNA, the CDR3 is TGTGCCAGCAGTTTCCAGGGGAACTATGGCTACACCTTC. This chain uses TRBV28 with TRBJ1-2; the D gene is possibly TRBD1 (6 bases). The CDR3 is made up of 13 amino acids. CDR1 is MDHEN, CDR2 SYDVKM, per germline. Trimming pared 3 bases from V and 2 bases from J, leaving 7 bases between.

This chain uses TRBV5-1 with TRBJ2-7; D is unresolved. CDR3 length: 11 amino acids. V gave up 3 bases and J gave up 3 bases, with 4 bases separating them. The V gene's germline CDR1 is SGHRS and CDR2 YFSETQ. The DNA for the CDR3 is TGCGCCAGCAGCTCCCTCTACGAGCAGTACTTC. Amino acid sequence: CASSSLYEQYF. Drawing the rest from reference TRBV5-1 and TRBJ2-7, the complete variable domain is KAGVTQTPRYLIKTRGQQVTLSCSPISGHRSVSWYQQTPGQGLQFLFEYFSETQRNKGNFPGRFSGRQFSNSRSEMNVSTLELGDSALYLCASSSLYEQYFGPGTRLTVT.

This clone turned up a few times. The chain employs TRBV21-1 and TRBJ2-7; the tabulated D call, TRBD1, remains unverified against the DNA. TRBV21-1 is annotated as a pseudogene. The CDR3 extends over 13 amino acids. The CDR3 nucleotides read TGTGCCAGCAGCAAAGCGCGACACAACGAGCAGTACTTC. Residues: CASSKARHNEQYF.

This clone was observed a few times. The V gene is TRBV27, the J gene TRBJ1-4; D perhaps matches TRBD1 (5 bases). Trimming removed 3 bases at V and 0 bases at J, with 8 bases between. The CDR3 extends over 15 amino acids. The germline CDR1 and CDR2 sequences are MNHEY and SMNVEV (reference sequence). The CDR3 region is CASSFAGATNEKLFF. CDR3 bases: TGTGCCAGCAGTTTTGCGGGGGCAACTAATGAAAAACTGTTTTTT.

The CDR3 sequence: CASSRDRDTQYF. In nucleotides, the CDR3 is TGCGCCAGCAGCAGAGACAGGGATACGCAGTATTTT. The chain is built from TRBV5-1 and TRBJ2-3, with D perhaps TRBD1 (6 bases). The CDR3 totals 12 residues. CDR1 is SGHRS, CDR2 YFSETQ, per germline. Trimming removed 4 bases from V and 6 bases from J, with 9 bases in between.

The chain combines TRBV9 with TRBJ2-5, with 9 nucleotides matching TRBD1. The germline V gene has CDR1 SGDLS and CDR2 YYNGEE. This CDR3 is 15 amino acids long. The V segment lost 1 base and the J segment 2 bases; nucleotides outside the gene matches: 3. The CDR3 sequence is CASSVYGQGQETQYF. In DNA form, the CDR3 reads TGTGCCAGCAGCGTATATGGACAGGGGCAAGAGACCCAGTACTTC.

The chain employs TRBV29-1 and TRBJ2-2, with a tentative D call TRBD1 (6 bases). Trimming cost V 2 bases and J 5 bases, with 18 bases left between them. Germline V lookup: CDR1 SQVTM, CDR2 ANQGSEA. The CDR3 loop spans 16 amino acids. The CDR3 DNA is TGCAGCGTTGAAAGTGGACAGTATGCTGCAACCGGGGAGCTGTTTTTT. Its translation: CSVESGQYAATGELFF.

The genes are TRBV7-9 and TRBJ2-6; D possibly corresponds to TRBD1 (6 bases). CDR1 is SEHNR, CDR2 FQNEAQ, per germline (reference sequence). The CDR3 sequence is 17 residues long. V gave up 5 bases and J gave up 4 bases, with 18 bases separating them. The DNA of the CDR3 is TGTGCCAGCAGCCCACGACAGGCTTCGAGGGGGGCCAACGTCCTGACTTTC. The encoded protein is CASSPRQASRGANVLTF.

The CDR3 DNA sequence: TGCGCCAGCAGCCCGACAGGGAGAGTCTTATCCGGGGAGCTGTTTTTT. Encoded protein: CASSPTGRVLSGELFF. V and J are TRBV5-1 and TRBJ2-2; TRBD1 matches 7 bases. Trimming took 4 bases from V and 6 from J; bases not matched to a gene: 12. Germline CDR1 reads SGHRS; CDR2 reads YFSETQ. The CDR3 is 16 amino acids.

The rearrangement uses TRBV5-4 and TRBJ2-2; D uncertain. The CDR3 loop spans 17 amino acids. V was cut by 0 bases and J by 0 bases, with 12 bases left in between. Germline CDR1 SGHNT, CDR2 YYREEE (reference sequence). Here the CDR3 reads CASSLDSPSANTGELFF. The CDR3 nucleotides read TGTGCCAGCAGCTTGGACAGTCCCTCCGCGAACACCGGGGAGCTGTTTTTT.

The chain joins TRBV18 to TRBJ2-2; tentative D call: TRBD2 (5 bases). The CDR3 is 16 residues long. Germline V gene sequence: CDR1 KGHSH, CDR2 LQKENI. Trimming shortened V by 6 bases and J by 2 bases, and 16 bases separated the two germline ends. The CDR3 nucleotides read TGTGCCAGCTCCCCCAGAAGAGCGGAAAACACCGGGGAGCTGTTTTTT. Translated: CASSPRRAENTGELFF. The whole variable domain, filled in from reference TRBV18 and TRBJ2-2, reads NAGVMQNPRHLVRRRGQEARLRCSPMKGHSHVYWYRQLPEEGLKFMVYLQKENIIDESGMPKERFSAEFPKEGPSILRIQQVVRGDSAAYFCASSPRRAENTGELFFGEGSRLTVL.

The chain joins TRBV19 to TRBJ2-2; 11 bases fit TRBD1. There are 19 residues in the CDR3. Germline assignment: CDR1 LNHDA and CDR2 SQIVND (reference sequence). V dropped 7 bases and J dropped 2; count of bases not matched to a gene: 15. As DNA, the CDR3 is TGTGCCAGTACCGCAATACCGGGACAGGGGGAGGGAAACACCGGGGAGCTGTTTTTT. Translating gives CASTAIPGQGEGNTGELFF.

This clone was detected only once. V gene TRBV6-2 or TRBV6-3 combines with J gene TRBJ2-5; 9 nucleotides line up with TRBD2. The germline gives CDR1 MNHEY, CDR2 SVGEGT. J was trimmed by 0 bases and V by 0 bases; bases with no gene match: 2. The CDR3 loop spans 16 amino acids. The CDR3: CASSYSERGDQETQYF. In DNA, the CDR3 is TGTGCCAGCAGTTACTCGGAGCGGGGGGACCAAGAGACCCAGTACTTC.

The genes are TRBV2 and TRBJ1-6; D unclear. The CDR3 is 14 residues long. V was shortened by 6 bases and J by 6 bases, with 12 bases between the two germline ends. The germline gives CDR1 SNHLY, CDR2 FYNNEI. The CDR3 protein is CASSYSVGNSPLHF. DNA of the CDR3: TGTGCCAGCAGCTACTCGGTCGGTAATTCACCCCTCCACTTT.

The rearrangement uses TRBV7-9 and TRBJ1-2; TRBD1 aligns across 7 bases. CDR1 SEHNR and CDR2 FQNEAQ come from the germline V gene (reference sequence). The junction had 9 bases not matched to a gene; V was cut back by 4 bases and J by 1 base. CDR3 length equals 16 residues. The CDR3 here is CASSSSPTGLNYGYTF. In DNA, the CDR3 is TGTGCCAGCAGCTCGAGCCCGACAGGGCTTAACTATGGCTACACCTTC.

The V and J genes are TRBV25-1 and TRBJ2-5; 7 positions match TRBD1. The length of the CDR3 is 14 residues. Trimming at V came to 5 bases and at J to 1 base, leaving 4 bases not matched to a gene. Per germline, CDR1 MGHDK and CDR2 SYGVNS. Here the CDR3 DNA reads TGTGCCAGCAGTTTGACAGGGATCCAAGAGACCCAGTACTTC. This encodes CASSLTGIQETQYF. The variable domain in full, completed from reference TRBV25-1 and TRBJ2-5, reads EADIYQTPRYLVIGTGKKITLECSQTMGHDKMYWYQQDPGMELHLIHYSYGVNSTEKGDLSSESTVSRIRTEHFPLTLESARPSHTSQYLCASSLTGIQETQYFGPGTRLLVL.

The chain recombines TRBV4-1 with TRBJ1-4, with 7 bases identical to TRBD1. The CDR3 has 21 amino acids. V shed 3 bases, J shed 0 bases, and the junction held 19 bases outside the gene matches. Germline CDR1 reads MGHRA; CDR2 reads YSYEKL. For the CDR3, the DNA is TGCGCCAGCAGCCACCGACCCAGACAGGGTGGGGGGCAATCAACTAATGAAAAACTGTTTTTT. This sequence encodes CASSHRPRQGGGQSTNEKLFF.

The chain couples TRBV6-5 to TRBJ1-2; the D gene is possibly TRBD1 (5 bases). The V end was cut by 2 bases, the J end by 1 base, with 11 bases between. The CDR3 has 15 residues. From germline, CDR1 is MNHEY and CDR2 SVGAGI. The CDR3 region is CASSYTGGVNYGYTF. CDR3 nucleotide sequence: TGTGCCAGCAGTTACACAGGTGGTGTTAACTATGGCTACACCTTC.

The sample holds one count of this clone. The rearrangement uses TRBV27 and TRBJ2-1; TRBD2 is a possible D gene (8 bases). V lost 2 bases to trimming and J lost 7 bases, with 27 bases between them. CDR3 length equals 19 residues. Germline V gives CDR1 MNHEY, CDR2 SMNVEV (reference sequence). This CDR3 is CASSLRRGGSSGRRNEQFF. The CDR3 DNA reads as TGTGCCAGCAGTTTACGCAGGGGGGGGTCTAGCGGGCGTAGAAATGAGCAGTTCTTC.